This T cell receptor (beta chain) was recovered during a study of persistence of HIV-infected CD4 T cells. To note about this clone: No antigen is known for it.

Sequencing used immunoSEQ version 4 in survey mode. Template was genomic DNA at 7.5 to 10 ng/uL, with up to about 1 ug used per sample. Data came from immunoSEQ multiplex PCR; TCRdb stores just in-frame clones and leaves some out. The data show 45,000 or so clones, 70% to 90% seen once. This nonspecific control used anti-CD3/anti-CD28 bead stimulation of CD4+ T cells. Sorting of responding CD4+ T cells relied on upregulated CD40 ligand together with CD69. Trimming removed 5 bases from V and 7 bases from J; junction bases left unmatched: 4. Germline V CDR1 and CDR2: LNHDA, SQIVND (reference sequence). The CDR3 spans 12 residues.

This TCR came from an adult woman with HIV who was CMV-seropositive. The specimen comprised CD4+ T cells sorted from PBMCs after approximately 20-hour stimulation, sampled from a patient who received antiretroviral therapy. V and J are TRBV19 and TRBJ2-7; 8 bases map to TRBD1. As DNA, the CDR3 is TGTGCCAGTAGTCAGGGGGCGGGGGAGCAGTACTTC. It yields the protein CASSQGAGEQYF.